A selection of T cell receptor beta chains follows, all from one sample in a study of cytomegalovirus exposure and HLA in healthy donors. Sequencing was performed with immunoSEQ multiplex PCR; in TCRdb, only in-frame clones are kept and a portion is missing. The sample has about 130,000 clones, about 85% seen once. The sample comprised PBMCs. The receptors derive from a man younger than 35 in good health and CMV-seropositive. CDR3s include the opening cysteine and the closing phenylalanine or tryptophan. Each record gives: V gene, J gene, CDR3 protein.

TRBV10-3	TRBJ2-7	CAIMVKAGAGEQYF
TRBV15	TRBJ2-5	CATSRDLWGRSSETQYF
TRBV7-2	TRBJ2-7	CASSSSRSYEQYF
TRBV6-5	TRBJ2-2	CASSYSEGGTGELFF
TRBV4-3	TRBJ2-7	CASSQGAQVYEQYF
TRBV2	TRBJ2-3	CASSHGTSGSTDTQYF
TRBV15	TRBJ2-1	CATSRQGPNEQFF
TRBV30	TRBJ2-7	CAWSTGTGGDEQYF
TRBV7-6	TRBJ2-2	CASSLPGGGANTGELFF
TRBV30	TRBJ1-6	CAWSEHRDDSPLHF
TRBV5-5	TRBJ2-7	CASSLGHQGYEQYF
TRBV11-2	TRBJ2-1	CASSRDRFYNEQFF
TRBV27	TRBJ1-5	CASSPRQTAAQPQHF
TRBV25-1	TRBJ2-5	CASSELEDRGVRETQYF
TRBV7-6	TRBJ1-6	CASSLGGSGQATNSPLHF
TRBV19	TRBJ2-1	CASSSAGTSGNEQFF
TRBV18	TRBJ1-1	CASSPRGGSSTEAFF
TRBV30	TRBJ1-2	CAWTEGENYGYTF
TRBV5-4	TRBJ1-2	CASSLAGGTGSLLYGYTF
TRBV4-2	TRBJ1-1	CASSQDAEITWAFF
TRBV9	TRBJ2-1	CASSANGGAVFF
TRBV4-3	TRBJ2-1	CASSQAIPVAATWDSEQFF
TRBV4-1	TRBJ1-3	CASSQSWRDYSGNTIYF
TRBV29-1	TRBJ1-2	CSVVGDTVNYGYTF
TRBV19	TRBJ2-2	CASSRSGTGLTGELFF
TRBV27	-	CASSSGTGFEQYF
TRBV9	TRBJ2-6	CASSASISKGANVLTF
TRBV28	TRBJ1-2	CASSPPPDNNYGYTF
TRBV7-2	TRBJ2-3	CASSSGTSGMVYTQYF
TRBV18	TRBJ2-5	CASSPENRGEETQYF
TRBV27	TRBJ1-4	CASSLDSPATNEKLFF
TRBV30	TRBJ1-2	CAWSVGLVQGDGYTF
TRBV13	TRBJ2-7	CASSFTSYEQYF
TRBV7-9	TRBJ2-1	CASSLREIYNEQFF
TRBV30	TRBJ2-3	CAWSVGPLAGHTDTQYF
TRBV9	TRBJ2-1	CASSVSGSHNEQFF
TRBV6-1	TRBJ1-3	CASSPTRYSGNTIYF
TRBV5-4	TRBJ1-2	CASTRDRGYGYTF
TRBV6-6	TRBJ2-7	CASKVGGVYEQYF
TRBV9	TRBJ1-2	CASSRDRGNGYTF
TRBV4-1	TRBJ2-7	CASSQGLAGAKEQYF